A selection of T cell receptor beta chains follows, all from one sample in a study of blood T cell repertoires in COVID-19. The data were produced by immunoSEQ multiplex PCR, yet TCRdb's version contains in-frame clones alone and is incomplete. The sample includes more than 95,000 clones, around 74% of them seen just once. Sequencing used peripheral blood. The receptors were sampled from a woman in her sixties or seventies with acute or convalescent COVID-19. Each CDR3 is given with its conserved first and last residue. The order of the fields is clone size, D gene, J gene, CDR3 length, V gene, CDR3 DNA, CDR3 protein. D genes are given only for firm matches. A clone size is listed for some rows: how often the clone was seen (once, few, many), or a class if it is expanded.

abundance: NA
d_gene: NA
j_gene: TRBJ1-1
len: 13
v_gene: TRBV12-3/TRBV12-4
CDR3nt: TGTGCCAGCAGTTTAGGGACATCCGCTGAAGCTTTCTTT
CDR3aa: CASSLGTSAEAFF

abundance: NA
d_gene: NA
j_gene: TRBJ1-2
len: 15
v_gene: TRBV10-3
CDR3nt: TGTGCCATCAGTAAGGCCCAGGGATGGCCCGATGGCTACACCTTC
CDR3aa: CAISKAQGWPDGYTF

abundance: NA
d_gene: TRBD1
j_gene: TRBJ1-3
len: 21
v_gene: TRBV28
CDR3nt: TGTGCCAGCAGTTCCCCCACGGTAGACAGGGTTCACGGGATAGATGGAAACACCATATATTTT
CDR3aa: CASSSPTVDRVHGIDGNTIYF

abundance: NA
d_gene: NA
j_gene: TRBJ1-5
len: 16
v_gene: TRBV20-1
CDR3nt: TGCAGTGCGAGTCCGAGTACGTGGTTGGGCAATCAGCCCCAGCATTTT
CDR3aa: CSASPSTWLGNQPQHF

abundance: NA
d_gene: TRBD2
j_gene: TRBJ2-1
len: 15
v_gene: TRBV10-1
CDR3nt: TGCGCCAGCAGTGAGTCTGGGGGGGGTTCCAATGAGCAGTTCTTC
CDR3aa: CASSESGGGSNEQFF

abundance: NA
d_gene: NA
j_gene: TRBJ1-5
len: 18
v_gene: TRBV6-2/TRBV6-3
CDR3nt: TGTGCCAGCAGTTACTCGAGAGTGGGACTAATAAGCAATCAGCCCCAGCATTTT
CDR3aa: CASSYSRVGLISNQPQHF

abundance: NA
d_gene: NA
j_gene: TRBJ2-3
len: 16
v_gene: TRBV7-2
CDR3nt: TGTGCCAGCAGCTTAGGGGGGCCCCCTAACACAGATACGCAGTATTTT
CDR3aa: CASSLGGPPNTDTQYF

abundance: NA
d_gene: NA
j_gene: TRBJ2-3
len: 13
v_gene: TRBV18
CDR3nt: TGTGCCAGCTCACCACTCATTGAGGAGGCACAGTATTTT
CDR3aa: CASSPLIEEAQYF

abundance: NA
d_gene: NA
j_gene: TRBJ1-1
len: 13
v_gene: TRBV7-2
CDR3nt: TGTGCCAGCAGCTTATTGGTGCAGGGGAAAGCTTTCTTT
CDR3aa: CASSLLVQGKAFF

abundance: many
d_gene: TRBD1
j_gene: TRBJ1-6
len: 18
v_gene: TRBV5-4
CDR3nt: TGTGCCAGCAGCCCGACCGGGAGGACAGGGGAAACAAATTCACCCCTCCACTTT
CDR3aa: CASSPTGRTGETNSPLHF

abundance: NA
d_gene: NA
j_gene: TRBJ2-7
len: 14
v_gene: TRBV7-9
CDR3nt: TGTGCCAGCAGCTTTCTAGGGGCCACCTACGAGCAGTACTTC
CDR3aa: CASSFLGATYEQYF

abundance: NA
d_gene: NA
j_gene: TRBJ2-5
len: 14
v_gene: TRBV12-5
CDR3nt: TGTGCTAGTGGTTTTAGCAGGGTTCAAGAGACCCAGTACTTC
CDR3aa: CASGFSRVQETQYF

abundance: NA
d_gene: NA
j_gene: TRBJ1-1
len: 14
v_gene: TRBV6-2/TRBV6-3
CDR3nt: TGTGCCAGCAGCTTCACACGGGGGAACACTGAAGCTTTCTTT
CDR3aa: CASSFTRGNTEAFF

abundance: few
d_gene: TRBD1
j_gene: TRBJ1-1
len: 16
v_gene: TRBV5-6
CDR3nt: TGTGCCAGCAGCTTCACAGGGGGGGAAATTAACACTGAAGCTTTCTTT
CDR3aa: CASSFTGGEINTEAFF

abundance: NA
d_gene: TRBD1
j_gene: TRBJ1-4
len: 16
v_gene: TRBV4-1
CDR3nt: TGCGCCAGCAGCCAAGAGGGGGACAGGGGGCGCGGAAAACTGTTTTTT
CDR3aa: CASSQEGDRGRGKLFF

abundance: NA
d_gene: TRBD1
j_gene: TRBJ1-4
len: 13
v_gene: TRBV30
CDR3nt: TGTGCATCCCCGGGACAGAGCAATGAAAAACTGTTTTTT
CDR3aa: CASPGQSNEKLFF

abundance: NA
d_gene: TRBD1
j_gene: TRBJ2-7
len: 14
v_gene: TRBV28
CDR3nt: TGTGCCAGCAGTGGGGGACAGGGGACCTACGAGCAGTACTTC
CDR3aa: CASSGGQGTYEQYF

abundance: NA
d_gene: TRBD1
j_gene: TRBJ2-7
len: 15
v_gene: TRBV7-6
CDR3nt: TGTGCCAGCAGCTTAGCACAGGGGGGCTCCTACGAGCAGTACTTC
CDR3aa: CASSLAQGGSYEQYF

abundance: NA
d_gene: NA
j_gene: TRBJ1-5
len: 14
v_gene: TRBV5-1
CDR3nt: TGCGCCAGCAGCTTGGTAGGGGGTGGTCAGCCCCAGCATTTT
CDR3aa: CASSLVGGGQPQHF

abundance: NA
d_gene: TRBD2
j_gene: TRBJ2-2
len: 17
v_gene: TRBV7-9
CDR3nt: TGTGCCAGCAGGAAACTAGCGGGGGTGGGTCGGACCGGGGAGCTGTTTTTT
CDR3aa: CASRKLAGVGRTGELFF

abundance: NA
d_gene: TRBD1
j_gene: TRBJ2-4
len: 17
v_gene: TRBV7-2
CDR3nt: TGTGCCAGCAGCTTAGTCCCCAGGGACAGGGGGGAAAACATTCAGTACTTC
CDR3aa: CASSLVPRDRGENIQYF

abundance: NA
d_gene: NA
j_gene: TRBJ1-5
len: 13
v_gene: TRBV30
CDR3nt: TGTGCCTTCCAAGGACAGAAAAATCAGCCCCAGCATTTT
CDR3aa: CAFQGQKNQPQHF

abundance: once
d_gene: TRBD1
j_gene: TRBJ2-7
len: 16
v_gene: TRBV5-4
CDR3nt: TGTGCCAGCAGCTTGCCTGGGACAGGGAGGTTTTACGAGCAGTACTTC
CDR3aa: CASSLPGTGRFYEQYF

abundance: NA
d_gene: TRBD1
j_gene: TRBJ1-1
len: 13
v_gene: TRBV3-1/TRBV3-2
CDR3nt: TGTGCCAGCAGCAGGGGTCAGGGGGCTGAAGCTTTCTTT
CDR3aa: CASSRGQGAEAFF

abundance: few
d_gene: NA
j_gene: TRBJ1-6
len: 13
v_gene: TRBV12-3/TRBV12-4
CDR3nt: TGTGCCAGCAGTCTCAGACAGGTTTCACCCCTCCACTTT
CDR3aa: CASSLRQVSPLHF

abundance: NA
d_gene: NA
j_gene: TRBJ1-3
len: 15
v_gene: TRBV9
CDR3nt: TGTGCCAGCAGCGTAGCTCCTCTCTCTGGAAACACCATATATTTT
CDR3aa: CASSVAPLSGNTIYF

abundance: NA
d_gene: NA
j_gene: TRBJ1-3
len: 13
v_gene: TRBV7-9
CDR3nt: TGTGCCAGCAGCTTAGTGCGGGTAAACACCATATATTTT
CDR3aa: CASSLVRVNTIYF

abundance: few
d_gene: NA
j_gene: TRBJ1-1
len: 13
v_gene: TRBV18
CDR3nt: TGTGCCAGCTCACCTCAGATGAACACTGAAGCTTTCTTT
CDR3aa: CASSPQMNTEAFF

abundance: few
d_gene: TRBD1
j_gene: TRBJ2-3
len: 14
v_gene: TRBV11-2
CDR3nt: TGTGCCAGCGTTGGACAGGTGGGCACAGATACGCAGTATTTT
CDR3aa: CASVGQVGTDTQYF

abundance: NA
d_gene: TRBD2
j_gene: TRBJ2-7
len: 16
v_gene: TRBV7-2
CDR3nt: TGTGCCAGCAGCTTAGGGAGCGGGGGGGTTTGGTACGAGCAGTACTTC
CDR3aa: CASSLGSGGVWYEQYF

abundance: NA
d_gene: NA
j_gene: TRBJ1-5
len: 13
v_gene: TRBV12-3/TRBV12-4
CDR3nt: TGTGCCAGCAGTTTATCGGGTTCCCAGCCCCAGCATTTT
CDR3aa: CASSLSGSQPQHF

abundance: NA
d_gene: NA
j_gene: TRBJ1-2
len: 14
v_gene: TRBV27
CDR3nt: TGTGCCAGCAGTTTATCGGGCTATAACTATGGCTACACCTTC
CDR3aa: CASSLSGYNYGYTF

abundance: once
d_gene: NA
j_gene: TRBJ2-2
len: 14
v_gene: TRBV5-1
CDR3nt: TGCGCCAGCAGCTCCAGGGTTGACACCGGGGAGCTGTTTTTT
CDR3aa: CASSSRVDTGELFF

abundance: NA
d_gene: TRBD1
j_gene: TRBJ1-5
len: 16
v_gene: TRBV19
CDR3nt: TGTGCCAGTAGTGGAGACGGGACAGGGGGCCGACAGCCCCAGCATTTT
CDR3aa: CASSGDGTGGRQPQHF

abundance: NA
d_gene: TRBD2
j_gene: TRBJ2-7
len: 16
v_gene: TRBV27
CDR3nt: TGTGCCAGCAGTTTATCTGCCGGGACTAGATCCTACGAGCAGTACTTC
CDR3aa: CASSLSAGTRSYEQYF